Shown below are 7 T cell receptor beta chains from a single sample sequenced in a study of OX40 agonist ivuxolimab in advanced cancers. Generated by immunoSEQ multiplex PCR, the TCRdb table keeps only in-frame clones and is missing some. The sample gives 90,000 or so clones, over 75% of which show up once; roughly 4% is in the top ten. Specimen: CD4+ or CD8+ T cells sorted from blood, collected in a trial of the OX40 agonist ivuxolimab. The receptor set was obtained from an adult with an advanced solid tumor such as melanoma, head and neck, liver or kidney cancer.

CDR3 DNA: TGTGCCAGCAGGTACCGACTAGGGGCCGAAGAGACCCAGTACTTC. The encoded protein is CASRYRLGAEETQYF. The chain recombines TRBV5-8 with TRBJ2-5; D is possibly TRBD2 (6 bases). With 5 bases removed from V and 3 bases from J, the gap between germline ends came to 17 bases. Germline V gene data show CDR1 as SGHTS and CDR2 as YDEGEE. CDR3 size: 15 residues.

This chain connects TRBV4-1 to TRBJ1-2, with no clear D. CDR3 length: 13 amino acids. Trimming left V 0 bases short and J 7 bases short, with 9 bases between. Germline-derived CDR1 and CDR2 are MGHRA and YSYEKL. The CDR3 DNA sequence: TGCGCCAGCAGCCAAGAGGGTTGGGGTGGCTACACCTTC. Translating it yields CASSQEGWGGYTF.

This rearrangement joins TRBV7-2 to TRBJ2-4; 10 bases align to TRBD1. The CDR3 is 14 amino acids. Germline CDR1 and CDR2: SGHTA and FQGNSA. V lost 5 bases, J lost 5 bases, and 3 bases stayed unmatched. CDR3 coding DNA: TGTGCCAGCAGCCCGGGACAGGGGCAAAACATTCAGTACTTC. Translating gives CASSPGQGQNIQYF.

The chain joins TRBV5-1 to TRBJ2-5; the D gene is possibly TRBD1 (5 bases). This CDR3 region has 14 residues. Germline assignment: CDR1 SGHRS and CDR2 YFSETQ. V lost 4 bases, J lost 1 base, and 11 bases lay in between. The chain's CDR3 is CASSLGVVQETQYF. The CDR3 nucleotides are TGCGCCAGCAGCCTAGGGGTTGTCCAAGAGACCCAGTACTTC.

This sequence joins TRBV15 and TRBJ2-5; 8 bases align to TRBD1. CDR1 LNHNV and CDR2 YYDKDF come from the germline V gene (reference sequence). V shed 5 bases, J shed 5 bases, and the junction held 7 bases outside the gene matches. The CDR3 is 14 residues long. The CDR3 nucleotides are TGTGCCACCAGCTTCGGGACAGGTTATGAGACCCAGTACTTC. This sequence encodes CATSFGTGYETQYF.

The chain has TRBV18 and TRBJ2-7; D is perhaps TRBD1 or TRBD2 (5 bases each). Germline V gene sequence: CDR1 KGHSH, CDR2 LQKENI. Trimming shortened V by 3 bases and J by 7 bases, and 13 bases separated the two germline ends. The CDR3 covers 13 residues. The CDR3 here is CASSPDIQREQYF. DNA of the CDR3: TGTGCCAGCTCACCGGACATTCAGCGGGAGCAGTACTTC. The full variable domain, completed using reference TRBV18 and TRBJ2-7, is NAGVMQNPRHLVRRRGQEARLRCSPMKGHSHVYWYRQLPEEGLKFMVYLQKENIIDESGMPKERFSAEFPKEGPSILRIQQVVRGDSAAYFCASSPDIQREQYFGPGTRLTVT.

This clone was counted once. The chain joins TRBV11-3 to TRBJ1-1; D unclear. V lost 8 bases to trimming and J lost 1 base, with 20 bases between them. Germline V gene data show CDR1 as SGHNT and CDR2 as YENEEA. The CDR3 covers 16 residues. The CDR3 bases are TGTGCCAGCTCCTCAATACGGGGTAACTCGAACACTGAAGCTTTCTTT. Residues: CASSSIRGNSNTEAFF.